This T cell receptor (beta chain) was identified during a study of T cell responses to AZD1222 COVID-19 vaccine. General observations from the study: Reportedly, nearly half of unique spike TCRs recognized epitopes outside B.1.351/B.1.1.7 mutations. Two AZD1222 administrations were followed by greater Spike-specific TCR breadth and depth.

As for this clone: Its antigen is undetermined.

The data were produced by immunoSEQ multiplex PCR, yet TCRdb's version contains in-frame clones alone and is incomplete. The table includes 140,000 to 150,000 clones, 91% detected once. The analysis combined second doses at about 4 or about 12 weeks. Germline V CDR1 and CDR2: SGDLS, YYNGEE. J gave up 8 bases and V 1 base, and 0 bases lay outside the gene matches. The CDR3 covers 12 residues. The J gene is TRBJ2-1, the V gene TRBV9; TRBD1 aligns across 7 bases. The receptor was derived from an adult who received the AZD1222 COVID-19 vaccine. Sequenced here: peripheral blood, sampled 28 days after the second AZD1222 dose. CDR3 residues: CASSVQGDEQFF. The CDR3 nucleotides read TGTGCCAGCAGCGTACAGGGGGATGAGCAGTTCTTC. The full variable domain, with the rest looked up from reference TRBV9 and TRBJ2-1, is DSGVTQTPKHLITATGQRVTLRCSPRSGDLSVYWYQQSLDQGLQFLIQYYNGEERAKGNILERFSAQQFPDLHSELNLSSLELGDSALYFCASSVQGDEQFFGPGTRLTVL.